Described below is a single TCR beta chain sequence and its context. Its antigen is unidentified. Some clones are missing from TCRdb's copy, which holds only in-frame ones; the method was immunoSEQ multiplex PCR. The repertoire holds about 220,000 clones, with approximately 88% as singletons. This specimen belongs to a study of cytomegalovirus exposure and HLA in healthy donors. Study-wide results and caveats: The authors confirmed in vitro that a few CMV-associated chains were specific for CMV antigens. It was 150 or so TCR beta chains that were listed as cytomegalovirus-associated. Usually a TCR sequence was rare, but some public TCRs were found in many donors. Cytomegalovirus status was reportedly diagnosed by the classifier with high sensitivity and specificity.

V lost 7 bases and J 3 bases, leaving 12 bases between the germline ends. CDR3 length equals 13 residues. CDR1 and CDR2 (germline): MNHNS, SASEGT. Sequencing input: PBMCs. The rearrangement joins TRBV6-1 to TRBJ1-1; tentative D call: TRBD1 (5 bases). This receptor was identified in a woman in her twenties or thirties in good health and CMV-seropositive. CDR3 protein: CASKTVYDTEAFF. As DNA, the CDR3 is TGTGCCAGCAAGACAGTATACGACACTGAAGCTTTCTTT.